Below are 27 T cell receptor beta chains sequenced from a single sample in a study of shared clonotypes between healthy human individuals. Generated by immunoSEQ multiplex PCR, the TCRdb table keeps only in-frame clones and is missing some. The sample contains about 1.5 million clones, 95% to 99% of which appear only once. The sequencing input was naive CD4+ T cells sorted from blood. Subset noted: CD45RA+ positively selected. These receptors came from a man between 25 and 39 years old in good health.

This clone has just one count. The CDR3 loop reads CATQDRSSYNEQFF. The CDR3 bases are TGCGCCACCCAGGACAGGAGCTCCTACAATGAGCAGTTCTTC. The chain has TRBV5-1 and TRBJ2-1; 7 bases match TRBD1. The germline gives CDR1 SGHRS, CDR2 YFSETQ. The CDR3 length is 14 residues. The junction had 6 bases not matched to a gene; V was cut back by 9 bases and J by 0 bases.

Notes on this clone: Within the sample, other DNA sequences also encode this same CDR3. The V call is TRBV28, the J call TRBJ1-2; 9 bases map to TRBD1. This CDR3 is 13 amino acids long. Germline V lookup: CDR1 MDHEN, CDR2 SYDVKM. J lost 4 bases, V lost 7 bases, and 4 bases had no gene match. The CDR3 bases are TGTGCCAGCAAGACAGGGGGGGGCTATGGCTACACCTTC. Protein product: CASKTGGGYGYTF.

Here the CDR3 DNA reads TGTGCCAGCTGTCCGAGAGAAGCCGCCTACGAGCAGTACTTC. Translated: CASCPREAAYEQYF. V usage is TRBV6-1 and J usage is TRBJ2-7; unclear D gene. The V end lost 8 bases, the J end lost 2 bases, and 16 bases lay between the germline ends. This CDR3 is 14 amino acids long. Germline values: CDR1 MNHNS, CDR2 SASEGT.

The V gene is TRBV21-1, the J gene TRBJ2-2; TRBD2 is taken as the D call from the table, unchecked against the DNA. TRBV21-1 is described as a pseudogene. The CDR3 loop spans 14 amino acids. The DNA of the CDR3 is TGTGCCAGCACCCCGGAGGGGACCACCGGGGAGCTGTTTTTT. Its translation is CASTPEGTTGELFF.

The chain recombines TRBV30 with TRBJ2-1; D ambiguous. The V and J ends lost 4 bases and 5 bases respectively, with 15 bases between them. CDR1 is GTSNPN, CDR2 SVGIG, per germline (reference sequence). This CDR3 region has 14 residues. This CDR3 reads CAWNSYARNNEQFF. The DNA for the CDR3 is TGTGCCTGGAACTCCTACGCTAGAAACAATGAGCAGTTCTTC.

The chain uses TRBV2 and TRBJ2-7, with 13 bases matching TRBD2. CDR1 SNHLY and CDR2 FYNNEI come from the germline V gene. V lost 6 bases and J lost 1; bases outside the gene matches: 9. The CDR3 is made up of 17 amino acids. The CDR3 sequence: CASRAGLAGSRSYEQYF. CDR3 DNA sequence: TGTGCCAGCAGGGCGGGACTAGCGGGATCGAGATCCTACGAGCAGTACTTC.

The chain is built from TRBV5-1 and TRBJ2-1; tentatively, D is TRBD2 (5 bases). The CDR3 is 13 amino acids. From germline, CDR1 is SGHRS and CDR2 YFSETQ. V lost 4 bases to trimming and J lost 6 bases, with 11 bases between them. For the CDR3, the DNA is TGCGCCAGCAGCCCCTGGGAGATCAATGAGCAGTTCTTC. Translating gives CASSPWEINEQFF.

V is TRBV6-5 and J is TRBJ2-7; 11 bases are shared with TRBD1. V lost 5 bases and J lost 5; bases outside the gene matches: 8. This CDR3 contains 15 residues. Germline V gene sequence: CDR1 MNHEY, CDR2 SVGAGI. CDR3 DNA sequence: TGTGCCAGCAGTCTCCGGGGACAGGGGGTCCACGAGCAGTACTTC. Translating gives CASSLRGQGVHEQYF.

The V gene is TRBV5-1, the J gene TRBJ2-2; tentatively, D is TRBD2 (5 bases). This CDR3 contains 16 residues. The V end lost 3 bases, the J end lost 2 bases, and 14 bases lay between the germline ends. The germline gives CDR1 SGHRS, CDR2 YFSETQ. The CDR3 loop is CASSSLGGLNTGELFF. The CDR3 coding sequence is TGCGCCAGCAGCTCGCTTGGAGGTCTTAACACCGGGGAGCTGTTTTTT.

This chain links TRBV6-1 with TRBJ2-7, with 9 bases that match TRBD2. J lost 2 bases, V lost 1 base, and 9 bases had no gene match. The CDR3 is 17 amino acids. CDR1 is MNHNS and CDR2 is SASEGT in the germline V gene. CDR3 residues: CASSEEMAGLAPYEQYF. CDR3 DNA sequence: TGTGCCAGCAGTGAAGAAATGGCGGGACTAGCCCCCTACGAGCAGTACTTC.

V usage is TRBV7-9 and J usage is TRBJ2-5; no definite D call. Trimming shortened V by 2 bases and J by 1 base, and 5 bases separated the two germline ends. Germline V gene data show CDR1 as SEHNR and CDR2 as FQNEAQ (reference sequence). The CDR3 length is 13 residues. CDR3 in DNA: TGTGCCAGCAGCTTAAGGGTCCAAGAGACCCAGTACTTC. It translates to CASSLRVQETQYF.

Comment on this clone: A read error may produce the germline difference seen at one junction end. The genes are TRBV27 and TRBJ2-6; D is uncertain. The germline V gene has CDR1 MNHEY and CDR2 SMNVEV (reference sequence). This CDR3 comprises 16 residues. CDR3 in amino acids: CASGFRQASGANVLTF. Here the CDR3 DNA reads TGTGCCAGCGGTTTCCGGCAGGCCTCTGGGGCCAACGTCCTGACTTTC.

The J gene is TRBJ2-7, the V gene TRBV4-1, with 7 bases matching TRBD1. The CDR3 covers 16 residues. V was pared by 0 bases and J by 7 bases, with 12 bases of the junction left unmatched. CDR1 MGHRA and CDR2 YSYEKL come from the germline V gene. CDR3 sequence reads: CASSQDPGHRGYEQYF. CDR3 in DNA: TGCGCCAGCAGCCAAGATCCAGGGCACAGGGGCTATGAGCAGTACTTC.

This clone was found once. The rearrangement links TRBV10-3 to TRBJ2-5; no clear D gene. The V gene lost 8 bases and the J gene lost 4 bases, with 11 bases spanning the gap. This CDR3 has 12 residues. In germline, CDR1 is ENHRY, CDR2 SYGVKD. Written as DNA, the CDR3 is TGTGCCATCTCCACGGACGGAGAGACCCAGTACTTC. Translation gives CAISTDGETQYF.

The rearrangement joins TRBV5-4 to TRBJ2-1, with 11 bases fitting TRBD2. The CDR3 consists of 19 residues. Germline values: CDR1 SGHNT, CDR2 YYREEE (reference sequence). V trimming: 1 base; J trimming: 9 bases; junction bases outside the gene matches: 18. The CDR3 loop reads CASSLPTATSGRILGEQFF. The CDR3 nucleotides are TGTGCCAGCAGCTTGCCTACGGCTACTAGCGGGAGAATATTGGGTGAGCAGTTCTTC.

The rearrangement joins TRBV30 to TRBJ2-5, with D tentatively TRBD1 or TRBD2 (6 bases each). There are 15 residues in the CDR3. Trimming shortened V by 0 bases and J by 4 bases, and 15 bases separated the two germline ends. Germline assignment: CDR1 GTSNPN and CDR2 SVGIG (reference sequence). The CDR3 protein is CAWSVRGRRPETQYF. CDR3 in DNA: TGTGCCTGGAGTGTACGGGGGCGGAGGCCAGAGACCCAGTACTTC.

The chain employs TRBV29-1 and TRBJ2-7; 8 nucleotides match TRBD2. The germline CDR1 and CDR2 sequences are SQVTM and ANQGSEA. This CDR3 region has 10 residues. CDR3: CSAREGEQYF. The CDR3 nucleotides read TGCAGTGCCCGGGAGGGCGAGCAGTACTTC.

V and J are TRBV27 and TRBJ1-4; a possible D gene is TRBD1 (5 bases). Trimming pared 3 bases from V and 7 bases from J, leaving 15 bases between. CDR1 is MNHEY and CDR2 is SMNVEV in the germline V gene (reference sequence). The CDR3 contains 15 residues. The CDR3 bases are TGTGCCAGCAGTTTTAGGGACCCGCGGGGTGAAAAACTGTTTTTT. Protein: CASSFRDPRGEKLFF. The full variable domain, completed using reference TRBV27 and TRBJ1-4, is EAQVTQNPRYLITVTGKKLTVTCSQNMNHEYMSWYRQDPGLGLRQIYYSMNVEVTDKGDVPEGYKVSRKEKRNFPLILESPSPNQTSLYFCASSFRDPRGEKLFFGSGTQLSVL.

The V gene is TRBV5-5, the J gene TRBJ2-7; 7 bases map to TRBD1. CDR1 is SGHKS and CDR2 is YYEKEE in the germline V gene (reference sequence). CDR3 size: 14 residues. V dropped 0 bases and J dropped 6; count of bases not matched to a gene: 6. CDR3 nucleotides: TGTGCCAGCAGCTTGGGAACAGGGGCGGGCGAGCAGTACTTC. Its translation is CASSLGTGAGEQYF.

V gene TRBV5-5 combines with J gene TRBJ2-7; possible D gene TRBD2, 6 bases. Trimming stripped 4 bases from V and 12 bases from J, with 20 bases between. The CDR3 spans 13 residues. Germline V lookup: CDR1 SGHKS, CDR2 YYEKEE (reference sequence). The CDR3 nucleotides read TGTGCCAGCAGCCCCGGGACTCCGATTTGGGTGTACTTC. It translates to CASSPGTPIWVYF. Together with reference TRBV5-5 and TRBJ2-7, the CDR3 gives the full variable domain: DAGVTQSPTHLIKTRGQQVTLRCSPISGHKSVSWYQQVLGQGPQFIFQYYEKEERGRGNFPDRFSARQFPNYSSELNVNALLLGDSALYLCASSPGTPIWVYFGPGTRLTVT.

The chain carries TRBV5-1 and TRBJ2-2, with D maybe TRBD2 (6 bases). CDR3 length equals 16 residues. The V end lost 1 base, the J end lost 7 bases, and 17 bases lay between the germline ends. Germline V gene lookup returns CDR1 SGHRS and CDR2 YFSETQ. CDR3 in DNA: TGCGCCAGCAGCTTGATTTCGGGTCCGGGGGACGGGGAGCTGTTTTTT. This codes for CASSLISGPGDGELFF.

The chain combines TRBV28 with TRBJ2-1; 11 bases align to TRBD2. CDR1 and CDR2 (germline): MDHEN, SYDVKM. Losses at the gene ends were 6 bases for V and 1 base for J; bases not matched to a gene: 5. This CDR3 spans 16 amino acids. The CDR3 DNA sequence: TGTGCCAGCAGGCCGGGGACTAGCGGATCCTACAATGAGCAGTTCTTC. Its translation: CASRPGTSGSYNEQFF.

This chain joins TRBV7-9 and TRBJ2-2; 7 bases line up with TRBD1. V was pared by 4 bases and J by 6 bases, with 8 bases of the junction left unmatched. This CDR3 contains 15 residues. The germline V gene has CDR1 SEHNR and CDR2 FQNEAQ (reference sequence). CDR3: CASSSRDSVAGELFF. CDR3 nucleotides: TGTGCCAGCAGCTCGAGGGACAGTGTGGCCGGGGAGCTGTTTTTT. Drawing the rest from reference TRBV7-9 and TRBJ2-2, the complete variable domain is DTGVSQNPRHKITKRGQNVTFRCDPISEHNRLYWYRQTLGQGPEFLTYFQNEAQLEKSRLLSDRFSAERPKGSFSTLEIQRTEQGDSAMYLCASSSRDSVAGELFFGEGSRLTVL.

This clone was seen a single time. This sequence joins TRBV6-1 and TRBJ1-1; TRBD1 matches at 8 bases. Germline V gene sequence: CDR1 MNHNS, CDR2 SASEGT. The CDR3 covers 16 residues. The junction had 10 bases not matched to a gene; V was cut back by 4 bases and J by 3 bases. CDR3 bases: TGTGCCAGCAGTGGCCTGGCCGGACAGGGTCACACTGAAGCTTTCTTT. Residues: CASSGLAGQGHTEAFF.

The rearrangement links TRBV7-3 to TRBJ2-2, with 11 bases fitting TRBD1. The germline V gene encodes CDR1 SGHTA and CDR2 FQGTGA. This CDR3 has 15 residues. The V segment lost 5 bases and the J segment 7 bases; nucleotides outside the gene matches: 6. This CDR3 is CASSPGTGGSGELFF. For the CDR3, the DNA is TGTGCCAGCAGCCCTGGGACAGGGGGGAGCGGGGAGCTGTTTTTT.

In the case of this clone: This specimen includes other DNA sequences encoding the same CDR3. V is TRBV18 and J is TRBJ2-5; D is unresolved. CDR3 length: 12 residues. The ends were cut back, 1 base at V and 4 bases at J, with 4 bases in the middle. The V gene's germline CDR1 is KGHSH and CDR2 LQKENI. DNA of the CDR3: TGTGCCAGCTCACCACTCTCAGAGACCCAGTACTTC. Translated, it gives CASSPLSETQYF.

This chain connects TRBV28 to TRBJ2-2, with D perhaps matching TRBD1 (6 bases). Per germline, CDR1 MDHEN and CDR2 SYDVKM. Trimming shortened V by 6 bases and J by 5 bases, and 19 bases separated the two germline ends. The CDR3 extends over 16 amino acids. CDR3 loop: CASSRWTVQRTGELFF. For the CDR3, the DNA is TGTGCCAGCAGCCGCTGGACAGTTCAGCGGACCGGGGAGCTGTTTTTT.